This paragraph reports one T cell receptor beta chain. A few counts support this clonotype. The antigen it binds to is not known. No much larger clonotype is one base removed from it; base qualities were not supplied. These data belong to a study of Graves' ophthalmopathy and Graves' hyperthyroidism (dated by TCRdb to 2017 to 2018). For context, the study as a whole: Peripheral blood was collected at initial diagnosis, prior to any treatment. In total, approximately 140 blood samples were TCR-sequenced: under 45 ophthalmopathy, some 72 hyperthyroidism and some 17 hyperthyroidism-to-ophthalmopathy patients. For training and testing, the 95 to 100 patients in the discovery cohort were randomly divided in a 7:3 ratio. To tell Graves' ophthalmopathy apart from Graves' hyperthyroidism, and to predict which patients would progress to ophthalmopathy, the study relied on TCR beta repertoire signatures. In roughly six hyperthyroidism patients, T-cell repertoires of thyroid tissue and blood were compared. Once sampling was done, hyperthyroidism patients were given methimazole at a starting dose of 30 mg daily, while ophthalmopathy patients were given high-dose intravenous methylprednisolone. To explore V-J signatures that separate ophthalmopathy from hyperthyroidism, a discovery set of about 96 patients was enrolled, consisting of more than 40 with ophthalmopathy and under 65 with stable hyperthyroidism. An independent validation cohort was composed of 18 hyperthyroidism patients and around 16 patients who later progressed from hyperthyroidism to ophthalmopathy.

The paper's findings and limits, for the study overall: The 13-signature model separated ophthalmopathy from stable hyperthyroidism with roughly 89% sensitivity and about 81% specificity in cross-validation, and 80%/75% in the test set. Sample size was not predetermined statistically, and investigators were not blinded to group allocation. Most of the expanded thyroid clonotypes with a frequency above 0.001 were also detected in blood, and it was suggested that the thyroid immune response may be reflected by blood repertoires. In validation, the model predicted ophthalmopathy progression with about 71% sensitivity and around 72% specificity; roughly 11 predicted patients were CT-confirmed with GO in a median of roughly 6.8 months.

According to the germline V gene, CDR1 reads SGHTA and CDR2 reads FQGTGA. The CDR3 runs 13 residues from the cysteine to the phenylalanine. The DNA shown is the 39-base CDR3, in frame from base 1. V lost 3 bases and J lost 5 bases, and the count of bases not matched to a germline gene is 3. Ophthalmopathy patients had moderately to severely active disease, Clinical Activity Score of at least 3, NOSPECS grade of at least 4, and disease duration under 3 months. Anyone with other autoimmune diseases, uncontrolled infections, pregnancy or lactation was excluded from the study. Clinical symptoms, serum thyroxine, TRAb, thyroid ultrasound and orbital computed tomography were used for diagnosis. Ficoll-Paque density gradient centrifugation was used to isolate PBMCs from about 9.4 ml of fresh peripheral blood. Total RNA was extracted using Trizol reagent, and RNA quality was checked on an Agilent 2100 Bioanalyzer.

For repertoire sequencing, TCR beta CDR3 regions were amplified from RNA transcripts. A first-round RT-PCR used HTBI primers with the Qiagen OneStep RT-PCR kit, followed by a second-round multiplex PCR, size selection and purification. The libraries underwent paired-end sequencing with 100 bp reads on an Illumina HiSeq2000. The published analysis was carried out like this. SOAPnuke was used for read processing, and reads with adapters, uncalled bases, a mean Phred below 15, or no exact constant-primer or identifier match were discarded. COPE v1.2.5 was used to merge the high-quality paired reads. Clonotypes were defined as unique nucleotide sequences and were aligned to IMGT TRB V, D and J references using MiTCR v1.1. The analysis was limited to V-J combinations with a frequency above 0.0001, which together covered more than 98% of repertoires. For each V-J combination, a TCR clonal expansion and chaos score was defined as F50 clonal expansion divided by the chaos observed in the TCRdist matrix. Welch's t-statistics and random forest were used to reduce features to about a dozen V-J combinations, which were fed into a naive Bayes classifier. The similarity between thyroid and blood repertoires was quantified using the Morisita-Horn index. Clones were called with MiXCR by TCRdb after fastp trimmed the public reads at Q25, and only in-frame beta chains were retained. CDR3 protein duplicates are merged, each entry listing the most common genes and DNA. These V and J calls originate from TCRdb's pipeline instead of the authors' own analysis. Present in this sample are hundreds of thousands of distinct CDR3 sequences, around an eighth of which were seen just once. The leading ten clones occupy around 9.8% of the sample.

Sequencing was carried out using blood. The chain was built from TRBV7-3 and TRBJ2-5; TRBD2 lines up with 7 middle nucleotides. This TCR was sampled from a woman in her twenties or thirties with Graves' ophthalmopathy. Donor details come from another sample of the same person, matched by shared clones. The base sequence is TGTGCCAGCAGCTTTGCAGCGGGGGAGACCCAGTACTTC. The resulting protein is CASSFAAGETQYF.